These T cell receptor beta chains were read from a single sample in a study of breast tumors, draining lymph nodes, adjacent tissues. TCRdb recomputed calls from the multiplex PCR reads with MiXCR, one row per CDR3 protein. The profile shows 150,000 to 200,000 distinct CDR3 sequences, 31% of them singletons. Specimen: axillary lymph node tissue. The receptor source for this set is a female donor with breast cancer. Some clones in this sample may be carry-over from other donors' samples. The CDR3 runs from the conserved cysteine through the conserved F or W.

TRBV5-1	CASSDTFNSPLHF
TRBV18	CASSPRDRPSPLHF
TRBV29-1	CSVERGPHGYTF
TRBV13	CASSLTGGGTEAFF
TRBV20-1	CSARGLGVAYEQYF
TRBV19	CASSMDSSGNTIYF
TRBV11-3	CASSLEGQGTNEQFF
TRBV7-2	CASSWGGQAYQPQHF
TRBV27	CASSLQGFPGANVLTF
TRBV20-1	CSARDQGTGTYEQYF
TRBV6-1	CASSELTGQETQYF
TRBV15	CATSRDRQIEKLFF
TRBV5-1	CASSAGQVSSYEQYF
TRBV4-3	CASSQDVRNNEQFF
TRBV20-1	CSAGIGSGYTF
TRBV7-2	CASTSGANVLTF
TRBV10-1	CASSESSGRKETQYF
TRBV20-1	CSALKWEPHNEQFF
TRBV6-2/TRBV6-3	CASSPRQPPYGYTF